The 21 T cell receptor beta chains reported below all come from one sample, sequenced in a study of T cell responses to AZD1222 COVID-19 vaccine. Using immunoSEQ multiplex PCR, the repertoire was profiled, and TCRdb retains in-frame clones only, with some absent. The sample has some 170,000 clones, around nine tenths seen once; the top ten hold 1.6%. Specimen: peripheral blood, collected on day 0 of AZD1222 vaccination. These receptors were obtained from an adult in good health.

This clone was counted only a few times. Other nucleotide sequences in the sample specify the same CDR3. V and J are TRBV19 and TRBJ1-2; the D is unclear. This CDR3 has 12 residues. Germline-derived CDR1 and CDR2 are LNHDA and SQIVND (reference sequence). V dropped 2 bases and J dropped 5 bases, with 6 bases sitting between them. Written as DNA, the CDR3 is TGTGCCAGTAGTATATCCGTTTATGGCTACACCTTC. As protein: CASSISVYGYTF.

The V and J genes are TRBV14 and TRBJ1-1, with unresolved D. Trimming removed 1 base from V and 3 bases from J, with 18 bases in between. The CDR3 sequence is 17 residues long. Germline values: CDR1 SGHDN, CDR2 FVKESK. CDR3 loop: CASSQVRAGFEDTEAFF. CDR3 bases: TGTGCCAGCAGCCAAGTAAGGGCAGGATTCGAGGACACTGAAGCTTTCTTT.

This chain connects TRBV5-1 to TRBJ2-1, with D unclear. The CDR3 extends over 15 amino acids. Germline loops: CDR1 SGHRS, CDR2 YFSETQ. Trimming stripped 4 bases from V and 0 bases from J, with 11 bases between. The CDR3 region is CASSQQTGSYNEQFF. For the CDR3, the DNA is TGCGCCAGCAGCCAACAGACGGGCTCCTACAATGAGCAGTTCTTC.

J is TRBJ1-2 and V is TRBV6-5; 7 bases align to TRBD1. V was clipped by 7 bases and J by 5 bases; unmatched bases: 13. This CDR3 is built from 15 residues. Germline V lookup: CDR1 MNHEY, CDR2 SVGAGI. The CDR3 sequence is CASTEGGSRGYGYTF. CDR3 coding DNA: TGTGCCAGCACCGAGGGGGGGAGCAGGGGGTATGGCTACACCTTC.

This clone was recorded once. The rearrangement uses TRBV7-3 and TRBJ1-5, with TRBD1 matching over 7 bases. The CDR3 is 15 residues long. From germline, CDR1 is SGHTA and CDR2 FQGTGA. Trimming at V came to 5 bases and at J to 4 bases, leaving 8 bases not matched to a gene. In nucleotides, the CDR3 is TGTGCCAGCAGCAGGGACGGGACAGCGAATCAGCCCCAGCATTTT. Translation gives CASSRDGTANQPQHF.

This clone was recorded only once. J is TRBJ1-5 and V is TRBV28, with D perhaps matching TRBD1 (5 bases). V lost 5 bases and J 7 bases, leaving 9 bases between the germline ends. The CDR3 runs to 12 residues. The germline V gene encodes CDR1 MDHEN and CDR2 SYDVKM. CDR3 loop: CASSGGRQPQHF. The CDR3 DNA follows: TGTGCCAGCAGTGGGGGTAGGCAGCCCCAGCATTTT.

In regard to this clone: Other DNA sequences in the same sample also yield this CDR3. V and J are TRBV20-1 and TRBJ2-5; D is unresolved. V lost 6 bases to trimming and J lost 1 base, with 6 bases between them. The CDR3 has 11 residues. Germline V gene data show CDR1 as DFQATT and CDR2 as SNEGSKA (reference sequence). DNA of the CDR3: TGCAGTGCAACACCCCAAGAGACCCAGTACTTC. Translation gives CSATPQETQYF.

This chain uses TRBV5-1 with TRBJ1-1; 9 bases fit TRBD1. V was pared by 0 bases and J by 6 bases, with 9 bases of the junction left unmatched. Per germline, CDR1 SGHRS and CDR2 YFSETQ. The CDR3 is made up of 16 amino acids. DNA for the CDR3: TGCGCCAGCAGCTTGGGCCCTGGACAGGGGAGCGCTGAAGCTTTCTTT. Amino acids: CASSLGPGQGSAEAFF.

The rearrangement joins TRBV5-4 to TRBJ1-1; tentative D call: TRBD1 (6 bases). The CDR3 runs to 14 residues. Looked up from germline, CDR1 is SGHNT and CDR2 is YYREEE (reference sequence). The germline V and J ends were trimmed by 4 bases and 5 bases, with 15 bases remaining between them. Written as DNA, the CDR3 is TGTGCCAGCAGCCCGGGGGGGGCGGGAACTGAAGCTTTCTTT. Translation gives CASSPGGAGTEAFF.

The rearrangement joins TRBV30 to TRBJ1-4, with TRBD1 matching 7 bases. The germline gives CDR1 GTSNPN, CDR2 SVGIG (reference sequence). J was trimmed by 7 bases and V by 3 bases; bases with no gene match: 8. The CDR3 contains 14 residues. The CDR3, as DNA: TGTGCCTGGAGCCTGACAGGGCGGCGTGAAAAACTGTTTTTT. Translated: CAWSLTGRREKLFF.

The chain couples TRBV10-3 to TRBJ2-7; 7 nucleotides line up with TRBD2. CDR3 length: 13 amino acids. V was clipped by 4 bases and J by 2 bases; unmatched bases: 2. From germline, CDR1 is ENHRY and CDR2 SYGVKD. In DNA form, the CDR3 reads TGTGCCATCAGTGCAAGCGGGGCCTACGAGCAGTACTTC. This translates into CAISASGAYEQYF.

The chain combines TRBV3-1 (or the pseudogene TRBV3-2) with TRBJ2-2, with TRBD1 as a possible D gene (6 bases). Trimming removed 2 bases from V and 5 bases from J, with 15 bases in between. From germline, CDR1 is LGHDT and CDR2 YNNKEL (reference sequence). The CDR3 is 16 amino acids. The CDR3 is CASSQSLPQGTGELFF. DNA of the CDR3: TGTGCCAGCAGCCAAAGCTTGCCGCAGGGGACCGGGGAGCTGTTTTTT.

CDR3: CSVSTSGGWDTQYF. Written as DNA, the CDR3 is TGCAGCGTGTCAACTAGCGGGGGGTGGGATACGCAGTATTTT. The V gene is TRBV29-1, the J gene TRBJ2-3; 12 nucleotides align to TRBD2. The CDR3 has 14 residues. V lost 6 bases to trimming and J lost 6 bases; unmatched junction nucleotides: 7. The germline V gene encodes CDR1 SQVTM and CDR2 ANQGSEA.

This clone was counted once. The chain combines TRBV10-3 with TRBJ2-1; 11 nucleotides agree with TRBD2. The ends lost 6 bases at V and 5 bases at J; junction bases unmatched: 3. CDR1 and CDR2 from the germline V gene are ENHRY and SYGVKD. The CDR3 contains 14 residues. CDR3 in amino acids: CAISPGLADNEQFF. CDR3 sequence (DNA): TGTGCCATCAGCCCGGGACTAGCGGACAATGAGCAGTTCTTC.

In its sample, this clone was seen once. The chain uses TRBV19 and TRBJ1-6, with a possible D match to TRBD1 (5 bases). Germline-derived CDR1 and CDR2 are LNHDA and SQIVND (reference sequence). Deletions cut 5 bases from V and 7 bases from J, with 15 bases between. This CDR3 has 15 amino acids. The CDR3 here is CASSPPGRRNSPLHF. For the CDR3, the DNA is TGTGCCAGTAGTCCCCCGGGACGGAGGAATTCACCCCTCCACTTT.

The count of this clone is one. The rearrangement uses TRBV15 and TRBJ1-1; perhaps TRBD1 as D (6 bases). The germline V and J ends were trimmed by 5 bases and 7 bases, with 23 bases remaining between them. In germline, CDR1 is LNHNV, CDR2 YYDKDF (reference sequence). The CDR3 sequence is 16 residues long. CDR3 nucleotide sequence: TGTGCCACCAGCGCCGAAGCCAGCCGTTTAGGGGGTGAAGCTTTCTTT. Amino acid sequence: CATSAEASRLGGEAFF.

The V and J genes are TRBV11-2 and TRBJ2-6; perhaps TRBD1 as D (5 bases). V was pared by 3 bases and J by 4 bases, with 13 bases between. This CDR3 has 16 residues. Germline CDR1 reads SGHAT; CDR2 reads FQNNGV. CDR3 bases: TGTGCCAGCAGCTTGGGGCAGGGTCTGGGGGCCAACGTCCTGACTTTC. Encoded protein: CASSLGQGLGANVLTF. Complete variable domain (other parts from reference TRBV11-2 and TRBJ2-6): EAGVAQSPRYKIIEKRQSVAFWCNPISGHATLYWYQQILGQGPKLLIQFQNNGVVDDSQLPKDRFSAERLKGVDSTLKIQPAKLEDSAVYLCASSLGQGLGANVLTFGAGSRLTVL.

The table lists this clone with a count of one. The chain joins TRBV14 to TRBJ2-1; D remains unclear. Germline CDR1 reads SGHDN; CDR2 reads FVKESK. This CDR3 is built from 14 residues. Between the trimmed V and J ends, which lost 2 bases and 6 bases, there was a span of 11 bases. CDR3 coding DNA: TGTGCCAGCAGCCAACTACGGACCAGCAATGAGCAGTTCTTC. It is translated as CASSQLRTSNEQFF.

The chain is built from TRBV6-6 and TRBJ2-1; tentative D call: TRBD2 (5 bases). Deletions cut 7 bases from V and 4 bases from J, with 20 bases between. CDR3 length: 16 amino acids. Germline values: CDR1 MNHNY, CDR2 SVGAGI (reference sequence). The CDR3 is CASTRPHSGRYNEQFF. CDR3 DNA sequence: TGTGCCAGCACTAGGCCCCACAGCGGTCGATACAATGAGCAGTTCTTC.

This chain links TRBV7-9 with TRBJ2-5, with D tentatively TRBD1 (6 bases). This CDR3 has 15 residues. Trimming pared 1 base from V and 2 bases from J, leaving 11 bases between. Germline CDR1 SEHNR, CDR2 FQNEAQ (reference sequence). The CDR3 is CASSLGQASQETQYF. For the CDR3, the DNA is TGTGCCAGCAGCTTAGGACAGGCTTCTCAAGAGACCCAGTACTTC.

The CDR3 DNA reads as TGTGCCAGCAGAAAACAGGGGGGGGACACTGAAGCTTTCTTT. Its translation is CASRKQGGDTEAFF. The gene calls are TRBV2 and TRBJ1-1, with 8 bases identical to TRBD1. This CDR3 has 14 residues. The germline V gene has CDR1 SNHLY and CDR2 FYNNEI. V lost 6 bases and J lost 3; bases outside the gene matches: 6.